These T cell receptor beta chains were read from a single sample in a study of blood T cell repertoires in COVID-19. The protocol was immunoSEQ multiplex PCR, while the TCRdb copy is restricted to in-frame clones and leaves out a portion. Altogether approximately 250,000 clones are present, 84% being singletons, with the ten largest covering 1.5% to 1.7%. The sequenced sample was peripheral blood. The receptor source for this set is a woman aged 40 to 50 who had recovered from COVID-19. Each CDR3 is given with its conserved first and last residue. A D gene is named only where the DNA matches it firmly. Size is stated for part of the rows, as once, few or many counts, or as a class when the clone is expanded.

v_gene: TRBV5-1; d_gene: .; abundance: few; len: 13; j_gene: TRBJ1-2; CDR3nt: TGCGCCAGCAGGGACACAACTAACTATGGCTACACCTTC; CDR3aa: CASRDTTNYGYTF
v_gene: TRBV7-2; d_gene: .; abundance: .; len: 16; j_gene: TRBJ1-3; CDR3nt: TGTGCCAGCAGCTTAAGCGGGGGTTCGGCTGGAAACACCATATATTTT; CDR3aa: CASSLSGGSAGNTIYF
v_gene: TRBV14; d_gene: .; abundance: .; len: 17; j_gene: TRBJ1-1; CDR3nt: TGTGCCAGCAGCCAACCACTGTGGAGTCGGGAAGGGACTGAAGCTTTCTTT; CDR3aa: CASSQPLWSREGTEAFF
v_gene: TRBV2; d_gene: .; abundance: .; len: 11; j_gene: TRBJ2-1; CDR3nt: TGTGCCAGCGAGAGGCGGAATGAGCAGTTCTTC; CDR3aa: CASERRNEQFF
v_gene: TRBV19; d_gene: .; abundance: .; len: 14; j_gene: TRBJ2-2; CDR3nt: TGTGCCAGTAGTAGGACGCCGGGGACCGGGGAGCTGTTTTTT; CDR3aa: CASSRTPGTGELFF
v_gene: TRBV5-1; d_gene: .; abundance: .; len: 14; j_gene: TRBJ2-1; CDR3nt: TGCGCCAGCAGCTTAGCACCGCCGGAGGGTGAGCAGTTCTTC; CDR3aa: CASSLAPPEGEQFF
v_gene: TRBV9; d_gene: .; abundance: many; len: 18; j_gene: TRBJ1-2; CDR3nt: TGTGCCAGCAGCGTAGAATCGGTGGTTGGAGTCTTAAACTATGGCTACACCTTC; CDR3aa: CASSVESVVGVLNYGYTF
v_gene: TRBV10-1; d_gene: TRBD1; abundance: .; len: 17; j_gene: TRBJ1-5; CDR3nt: TGCGCCAGCAGTGATAAGGGACAGGGAAATAGCAATCAGCCCCAGCATTTT; CDR3aa: CASSDKGQGNSNQPQHF
v_gene: TRBV30; d_gene: .; abundance: .; len: 11; j_gene: TRBJ1-1; CDR3nt: TGTGCCTGGAGCCAGGGGAGCGAAGCTTTCTTT; CDR3aa: CAWSQGSEAFF
v_gene: TRBV30; d_gene: .; abundance: .; len: 12; j_gene: TRBJ1-4; CDR3nt: TGTGCCTGGAGTGTTTCCGGTGAAAAACTGTTTTTT; CDR3aa: CAWSVSGEKLFF
v_gene: TRBV11-2; d_gene: TRBD1; abundance: .; len: 15; j_gene: TRBJ2-2; CDR3nt: TGTGCCAGCAGCTCCAGACAGGGCAGGACCGGGGAGCTGTTTTTT; CDR3aa: CASSSRQGRTGELFF
v_gene: TRBV20-1; d_gene: .; abundance: .; len: 11; j_gene: TRBJ2-1; CDR3nt: TGCAGTGCTAACTTCTACAATGAGCAGTTCTTC; CDR3aa: CSANFYNEQFF
v_gene: TRBV6-6; d_gene: TRBD1; abundance: .; len: 16; j_gene: TRBJ1-5; CDR3nt: TGTGCCAGCACCGGACAGGGGGCGGGTAGCAATCAGCCCCAGCATTTT; CDR3aa: CASTGQGAGSNQPQHF
v_gene: TRBV3-1/TRBV3-2; d_gene: TRBD1; abundance: .; len: 17; j_gene: TRBJ2-3; CDR3nt: TGTGCCAGCAGCCCACTCCAACAGGGGGCGAACACAGATACGCAGTATTTT; CDR3aa: CASSPLQQGANTDTQYF
v_gene: TRBV12-3/TRBV12-4; d_gene: .; abundance: once; len: 13; j_gene: TRBJ2-7; CDR3nt: TGTGCCAGCAGGGGGCAGGGTTTGGGCGAGCAGTACTTC; CDR3aa: CASRGQGLGEQYF
v_gene: TRBV28; d_gene: TRBD1; abundance: .; len: 16; j_gene: TRBJ2-7; CDR3nt: TGTGCCAGCAGCCTACCCGGGACAGGGAAATCCTACGAGCAGTACTTC; CDR3aa: CASSLPGTGKSYEQYF
v_gene: TRBV10-2; d_gene: .; abundance: few; len: 13; j_gene: TRBJ1-6; CDR3nt: TGCGCCAGCAGACCCACCAGGGATTCACCCCTCCACTTT; CDR3aa: CASRPTRDSPLHF
v_gene: TRBV3-1/TRBV3-2; d_gene: .; abundance: few; len: 13; j_gene: TRBJ1-1; CDR3nt: TGTGCCAGCAGCCATGGACAGTTCACTGAAGCTTTCTTT; CDR3aa: CASSHGQFTEAFF
v_gene: TRBV11-3; d_gene: TRBD1; abundance: .; len: 15; j_gene: TRBJ2-7; CDR3nt: TGTGCCAGCAGCCCGCGACAGGGGACCTCCTACGAGCAGTACTTC; CDR3aa: CASSPRQGTSYEQYF
v_gene: TRBV14; d_gene: .; abundance: .; len: 14; j_gene: TRBJ1-3; CDR3nt: TGTGCCAGCAGAGGCGGAGGCAGGGGAAACACCATATATTTT; CDR3aa: CASRGGGRGNTIYF
v_gene: TRBV29-1; d_gene: TRBD1; abundance: .; len: 16; j_gene: TRBJ2-6; CDR3nt: TGCAGCGTTGACGCAGGGGGCTACTCTGGGGCCAACGTCCTGACTTTC; CDR3aa: CSVDAGGYSGANVLTF
v_gene: TRBV12-3/TRBV12-4; d_gene: .; abundance: .; len: 12; j_gene: TRBJ1-1; CDR3nt: TGTGCCAGCAGTTTTGAGGGATTGTTGTCTTTCTTT; CDR3aa: CASSFEGLLSFF
v_gene: TRBV27; d_gene: TRBD2; abundance: .; len: 12; j_gene: TRBJ2-2; CDR3nt: TGTGCCAGCAGTTCCGGGGGGGTTAGGCTGTTTTTT; CDR3aa: CASSSGGVRLFF
v_gene: TRBV28; d_gene: TRBD1; abundance: .; len: 13; j_gene: TRBJ1-4; CDR3nt: TGTGCCAGCAGCGGACAGGGTAGGGAAAAACTGTTTTTT; CDR3aa: CASSGQGREKLFF
v_gene: TRBV10-2; d_gene: .; abundance: .; len: 14; j_gene: TRBJ1-2; CDR3nt: TGCGCCAGCAGCGAGATACGACATAACTATGGCTACACCTTC; CDR3aa: CASSEIRHNYGYTF
v_gene: TRBV4-1; d_gene: TRBD1; abundance: .; len: 12; j_gene: TRBJ2-7; CDR3nt: TGCGCCAGCAGCCAAGGGGACAGAAAACAGTACTTC; CDR3aa: CASSQGDRKQYF
v_gene: TRBV5-4; d_gene: TRBD1; abundance: few; len: 16; j_gene: TRBJ1-1; CDR3nt: TGTGCCAGCAGCATCAACAGGGGGTCTGGTGTTCCTGAAGCTTTCTTT; CDR3aa: CASSINRGSGVPEAFF
v_gene: TRBV4-1; d_gene: .; abundance: .; len: 13; j_gene: TRBJ1-1; CDR3nt: TGCGCCAGCAGCCAAGATATGAACACTGAAGCTTTCTTT; CDR3aa: CASSQDMNTEAFF
v_gene: TRBV28; d_gene: TRBD2; abundance: .; len: 14; j_gene: TRBJ2-7; CDR3nt: TGTGCCAGCAGTAGCGGGGGAGCCCTATACGAGCAGTACTTC; CDR3aa: CASSSGGALYEQYF
v_gene: TRBV7-2; d_gene: .; abundance: .; len: 13; j_gene: TRBJ2-5; CDR3nt: TGTGCCAGCAGCAAAACAGGGTTAGAGACCCAGTACTTC; CDR3aa: CASSKTGLETQYF
v_gene: TRBV4-2; d_gene: TRBD1; abundance: .; len: 17; j_gene: TRBJ1-5; CDR3nt: TGTGCCAGCAGCCAAAATGGGGGCAGGGGGCATCATCAGCCCCAGCATTTT; CDR3aa: CASSQNGGRGHHQPQHF
v_gene: TRBV11-2; d_gene: .; abundance: .; len: 16; j_gene: TRBJ2-2; CDR3nt: TGTGCCAGCAGCTTCCGGATCGGGGGAAGGACCGGGGAGCTGTTTTTT; CDR3aa: CASSFRIGGRTGELFF
v_gene: TRBV18; d_gene: TRBD2; abundance: .; len: 15; j_gene: TRBJ2-2; CDR3nt: TGTGCCAGCTCACCACTGCGGGGGACCACCGGGGAGCTGTTTTTT; CDR3aa: CASSPLRGTTGELFF
v_gene: TRBV5-1; d_gene: TRBD1; abundance: once; len: 15; j_gene: TRBJ1-1; CDR3nt: TGCGCCAGCAGCTTGGAAGGGACAGGGGGGAGAGAAGCTTTCTTT; CDR3aa: CASSLEGTGGREAFF
v_gene: TRBV6-5; d_gene: .; abundance: .; len: 14; j_gene: TRBJ1-2; CDR3nt: TGTGCCAGCAGGACCCCAAGAGGGAGCTATGGCTACACCTTC; CDR3aa: CASRTPRGSYGYTF
v_gene: TRBV7-8; d_gene: .; abundance: .; len: 12; j_gene: TRBJ1-1; CDR3nt: TGTGCCAGCAGCTTAGCGAAGGCAGGGGTTTTCTTT; CDR3aa: CASSLAKAGVFF